This TCR beta chain was documented in a study of T cells in tuberculosis. Whole-study context: T cells were selected with CD1B tetramers loaded with glucose monomycolate.

Study-wide results and caveats: The TCR-beta difference was not significant; alpha differences partly reflected length.

The germline CDR1 and CDR2 sequences are LNHDA and SQIVND (reference sequence). The CDR3 loop spans 16 amino acids. The ends lost 7 bases at V and 3 bases at J; junction bases unmatched: 10. This clone was seen a single time. Its antigen is undetermined. Profiling relied on immunoSEQ multiplex PCR, and the TCRdb table lists in-frame clones only, not all of them. The sample holds 30,000 or so clones; nearly 97% are singletons and the top ten take 2.4%. This receptor was identified in a donor between 10 and 35 years old with latent tuberculosis or without tuberculosis infection. Material for sequencing was PBMCs. The J gene is TRBJ1-5, the V gene TRBV19; the match to TRBD1 covers 9 bases. The DNA of the CDR3 is TGTGCCAGTAAGAACAGGGGGCGTGCGCTCAATCAGCCCCAGCATTTT. Protein sequence: CASKNRGRALNQPQHF.